This entry features one T cell receptor beta chain sequence. This sample stems from a study of blood T cell repertoires in COVID-19. Study as a whole: COVID-19 samples collected from the United States, Italy and Spain covered acute and convalescent phases. T cells, B-cell-depleted T cells, or PBMCs provided the cDNA or gDNA that served as material.

V shed 0 bases and J 4 bases; nucleotides not matched to a gene: 13. The CDR3 has 18 amino acids. CDR1 KGHDR and CDR2 SFDVKD come from the germline V gene. Per the original data handling: How many nucleated cells were present was estimated from reference gene primer amplification. Sequencing was performed with immunoSEQ multiplex PCR; in TCRdb, only in-frame clones are kept and a portion is missing. V, J and clone size are taken as reported in that table, and D and trimming were inferred from the DNA itself. The data hold 300,000 or so clones, with around 83% observed a single time. This receptor was identified in a woman aged 45-65 years with acute or convalescent COVID-19. Material: peripheral blood. The chain combines TRBV24-1 with TRBJ1-2; 7 nucleotides line up with TRBD1. CDR3 bases: TGTGCCACCAGTGATTTGAGTTGGGAAAGGGGGCTTCGCTATGGCTACACCTTC. Translated: CATSDLSWERGLRYGYTF.